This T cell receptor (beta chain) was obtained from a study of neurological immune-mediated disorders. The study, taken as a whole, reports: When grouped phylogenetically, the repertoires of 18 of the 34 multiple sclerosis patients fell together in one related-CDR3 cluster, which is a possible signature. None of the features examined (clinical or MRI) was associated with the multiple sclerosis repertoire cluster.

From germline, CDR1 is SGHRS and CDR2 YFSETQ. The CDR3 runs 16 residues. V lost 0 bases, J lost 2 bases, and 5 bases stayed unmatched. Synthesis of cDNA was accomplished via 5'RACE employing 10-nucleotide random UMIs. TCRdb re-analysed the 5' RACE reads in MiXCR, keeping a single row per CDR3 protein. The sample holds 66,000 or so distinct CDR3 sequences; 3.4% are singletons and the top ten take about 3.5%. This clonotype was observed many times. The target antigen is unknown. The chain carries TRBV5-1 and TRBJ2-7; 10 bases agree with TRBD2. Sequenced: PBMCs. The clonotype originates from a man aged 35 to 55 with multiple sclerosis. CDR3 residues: CASSLAPSGRTYEQYF. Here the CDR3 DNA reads TGCGCCAGCAGCTTGGCCCCTAGCGGGAGAACCTACGAGCAGTACTTC.